This entry lists 32 T cell receptor beta chains sequenced from one sample in a study of T cell repertoires in cytomegalovirus infection (dated by TCRdb to between 2019 and 2020). TCRdb lists the instrument as Illumina HiSeq 1500. TCRdb itself trimmed the public reads at Q25 with fastp, ran MiXCR and retained productive beta chains. Every entry covers one CDR3 protein and lists the most common genes and DNA from its rows. The sample table holds 400,000 or so distinct CDR3 sequences, of which over 15% were seen once. In total, the top ten clones hold about 10% of the sample. The sequencing input was PBMCs. The source of these receptors is a human donor in good health (CMV status not recorded). Some clones in this sample may be carry-over from other donors' samples.

This clonotype was found a few times. The rearrangement joins TRBV20-1 to TRBJ2-1; 9 bases align to TRBD2. V was clipped by 0 bases and J by 7 bases; unmatched bases: 7. The CDR3 extends over 15 amino acids. From germline, CDR1 is DFQATT and CDR2 SNEGSKA (reference sequence). CDR3 nucleotide sequence: TGCAGTGCTAGAGATTTCGCGGGGGGGAGGAATGAGCAGTTCTTC. As protein: CSARDFAGGRNEQFF.

The chain employs TRBV7-2 and TRBJ1-2; D call uncertain. The CDR3 spans 14 residues. V was cut by 6 bases and J by 5 bases, with 16 bases left in between. Per germline, CDR1 SGHTA and CDR2 FQGNSA. CDR3 in DNA: TGTGCCAGCAGTCCCGTCGCACGGATATATGGCTACACCTTC. Amino acid sequence: CASSPVARIYGYTF.

This clonotype was observed at least ten times. The genes are TRBV7-2 and TRBJ2-3, with TRBD2 matching over 10 bases. V lost 5 bases to trimming and J lost 4 bases; unmatched junction nucleotides: 9. The CDR3 spans 16 residues. Per the germline V gene, CDR1 is SGHTA and CDR2 is FQGNSA. The CDR3, as DNA: TGTGCCAGCAGCCCCGACCTAGCGGGAGCCCCAGATACGCAGTATTTT. Its protein is CASSPDLAGAPDTQYF.

V is TRBV20-1 and J is TRBJ2-5; D perhaps matches TRBD1 (7 bases). The CDR3 contains 17 residues. Per the germline V gene, CDR1 is DFQATT and CDR2 is SNEGSKA (reference sequence). Trimming stripped 0 bases from V and 2 bases from J, with 19 bases between. The chain's CDR3 is CSARDILSAGGQETQYF. Written as DNA, the CDR3 is TGCAGTGCTAGAGATATTTTGAGCGCAGGGGGGCAAGAGACCCAGTACTTC.

This clonotype was counted at least ten times. V gene TRBV2 combines with J gene TRBJ2-5, with 9 bases aligning to TRBD1. V shed 3 bases, J shed 5 bases, and the junction held 4 bases outside the gene matches. The CDR3 consists of 14 residues. The V gene's germline CDR1 is SNHLY and CDR2 FYNNEI. CDR3 amino acids: CASSERTGVETQYF. The CDR3 DNA reads TGTGCCAGCAGTGAGAGGACAGGGGTGGAGACCCAGTACTTC.

The CDR3 spells CATVDSSWREGSTDTQYF. CDR3 DNA sequence: TGTGCCACCGTGGATTCGAGTTGGCGGGAGGGTAGCACAGATACGCAGTATTTT. The chain joins TRBV15 to TRBJ2-3; TRBD2 aligns across 9 bases. CDR1 is LNHNV and CDR2 is YYDKDF in the germline V gene (reference sequence). V was clipped by 8 bases and J by 0 bases; unmatched bases: 15. This CDR3 has 18 amino acids.

The chain has TRBV12-3 or TRBV12-4 and TRBJ2-5, with D uncertain. CDR3 size: 13 residues. V gave up 6 bases and J gave up 5 bases, with 13 bases separating them. The CDR3 reads CASSLSSWETQYF. The CDR3 nucleotides read TGTGCCAGCAGCCTCAGCAGTTGGGAGACCCAGTACTTC.

This clonotype has just one count. The chain links TRBV9 to TRBJ2-1; 9 bases match TRBD2. CDR1 is SGDLS and CDR2 is YYNGEE in the germline V gene. CDR3 length equals 16 residues. V trimming: 0 bases; J trimming: 1 base; junction bases outside the gene matches: 2. CDR3 bases: TGTGCCAGCAGCGTAGTGGCGGGAGGGTCCTACAATGAGCAGTTCTTC. It codes for CASSVVAGGSYNEQFF.

This chain links TRBV12-3 or TRBV12-4 with TRBJ1-1; 9 positions agree with TRBD1. The CDR3 is 15 amino acids. V shed 5 bases, J shed 1 base, and the junction held 5 bases outside the gene matches. For the CDR3, the DNA is TGTGCCAGCAGTCGGAAGACAGGGGGGAACACTGAAGCTTTCTTT. Encoded protein: CASSRKTGGNTEAFF.

The chain joins TRBV28 to TRBJ1-5; D is perhaps TRBD1 (6 bases). CDR1 is MDHEN and CDR2 is SYDVKM in the germline V gene. The ends were cut back, 6 bases at V and 2 bases at J, with 17 bases in the middle. The length of the CDR3 is 16 residues. CDR3 nucleotide sequence: TGTGCCAGCAGGGCCCCCAGGGGATACGGCAATCAGCCCCAGCATTTT. Its translation: CASRAPRGYGNQPQHF. The variable domain in full, with the rest retrieved from reference TRBV28 and TRBJ1-5, is DVKVTQSSRYLVKRTGEKVFLECVQDMDHENMFWYRQDPGLGLRLIYFSYDVKMKEKGDIPEGYSVSREKKERFSLILESASTNQTSMYLCASRAPRGYGNQPQHFGDGTRLSIL.

The chain recombines TRBV19 with TRBJ2-5; D is undetermined. Germline lookup yields CDR1 LNHDA and CDR2 SQIVND (reference sequence). The CDR3 consists of 15 residues. V was cut by 6 bases and J by 7 bases, with 21 bases left in between. CDR3 amino acids: CASRPTGSRLATQYF. CDR3 DNA: TGTGCCAGTAGACCTACTGGGTCTAGGCTCGCGACCCAGTACTTC.

This clonotype was seen at least ten times. The chain combines TRBV12-3 or TRBV12-4 with TRBJ1-1; D is perhaps TRBD1 (5 bases). V lost 6 bases, J lost 3 bases, and 11 bases lay in between. The CDR3 is made up of 13 amino acids. The CDR3 here is CASRIREYTEAFF. CDR3 in DNA: TGTGCCAGCAGGATCAGGGAGTACACTGAAGCTTTCTTT.

The chain carries TRBV2 and TRBJ2-2; 8 bases map to TRBD1. The trim removed 8 bases at V and 4 bases at J, leaving 6 bases unmatched. This CDR3 spans 14 amino acids. Germline CDR1 is SNHLY and CDR2 is FYNNEI. This CDR3 reads CASQDRVGTGELFF. The DNA of the CDR3 is TGTGCCAGCCAGGACAGGGTGGGCACCGGGGAGCTGTTTTTT.

The V call is TRBV6-2 or TRBV6-3, the J call TRBJ2-3; tentative D call: TRBD1 (6 bases). The V end was cut by 8 bases, the J end by 2 bases, with 29 bases between. CDR1 and CDR2 from the germline V gene are MNHEY and SVGEGT. The CDR3 totals 19 residues. This CDR3 is CASLRGGWGRGVYTDTQYF. The CDR3 nucleotides read TGTGCCAGCCTCAGGGGTGGATGGGGCCGGGGAGTCTACACAGATACGCAGTATTTT.

The V gene is TRBV5-4, the J gene TRBJ2-1; 8 bases align to TRBD2. The CDR3 has 16 residues. Germline loops: CDR1 SGHNT, CDR2 YYREEE (reference sequence). The junction had 10 bases not matched to a gene; V was cut back by 8 bases and J by 0 bases. The CDR3 bases are TGTGCCAGTAGGAAGCGGGGGACTAGCTCCTACAATGAGCAGTTCTTC. This gives the protein CASRKRGTSSYNEQFF. Using reference TRBV5-4 and TRBJ2-1 for the parts outside the CDR3, the full variable domain is ETGVTQSPTHLIKTRGQQVTLRCSSQSGHNTVSWYQQALGQGPQFIFQYYREEENGRGNFPPRFSGLQFPNYSSELNVNALELDDSALYLCASRKRGTSSYNEQFFGPGTRLTVL.

The rearrangement uses TRBV5-4 and TRBJ2-5; no reliable D call. The germline V and J ends were trimmed by 4 bases and 5 bases, with 12 bases remaining between them. The germline gives CDR1 SGHNT, CDR2 YYREEE (reference sequence). The CDR3 contains 13 residues. The CDR3 region has the DNA TGTGCCAGCAGCACCACCCGGTTGGAGACCCAGTACTTC. Translation: CASSTTRLETQYF.

CDR3 nucleotides: TGTGCCAGTAGTATGAGGAGCGGGGGTTCATGGGAGCTGTTTTTT. Translated, it gives CASSMRSGGSWELFF. This rearrangement joins TRBV19 to TRBJ2-2; TRBD2 matches at 8 bases. The CDR3 loop spans 15 amino acids. Germline loops: CDR1 LNHDA, CDR2 SQIVND (reference sequence). The ends lost 3 bases at V and 9 bases at J; junction bases unmatched: 9. The full variable domain, rest sourced from reference TRBV19 and TRBJ2-2, is DGGITQSPKYLFRKEGQNVTLSCEQNLNHDAMYWYRQDPGQGLRLIYYSQIVNDFQKGDIAEGYSVSREKKESFPLTVTSAQKNPTAFYLCASSMRSGGSWELFFGEGSRLTVL.

This clonotype was counted only a few times. The chain recombines TRBV5-6 with TRBJ1-5; maybe TRBD1 (6 bases). Germline V gene lookup returns CDR1 SGHDT and CDR2 YYEEEE. The length of the CDR3 is 14 residues. The ends were cut back, 4 bases at V and 0 bases at J, with 8 bases in the middle. The CDR3 loop reads CASSLRGSNQPQHF. The CDR3 DNA reads as TGTGCCAGCAGCCTCAGGGGTAGCAATCAGCCCCAGCATTTT.

This clonotype was seen repeatedly, ten times or more. This chain joins TRBV7-6 and TRBJ2-1; 9 positions match TRBD2. The germline gives CDR1 SGHVS, CDR2 FNYEAQ. The CDR3 runs to 18 residues. V shed 3 bases, J shed 7 bases, and the junction held 16 bases outside the gene matches. The CDR3 bases are TGTGCCAGCAGCTTCGCGCCCTCGACTAGCGGACGTAAGAATGAGCAGTTCTTC. It codes for CASSFAPSTSGRKNEQFF.

CDR3 in amino acids: CAIRTVLNTEAFF. The CDR3 nucleotides read TGTGCCATCAGGACAGTTTTGAACACTGAAGCTTTCTTT. The chain uses TRBV7-9 and TRBJ1-1, with a tentative D call TRBD1 (6 bases). The CDR3 extends over 13 amino acids. Deletions cut 10 bases from V and 0 bases from J, with 12 bases between. CDR1 and CDR2 from the germline V gene are SEHNR and FQNEAQ (reference sequence).

This clonotype was counted only a few times. The gene calls are TRBV2 and TRBJ2-2, with D maybe TRBD2 (6 bases). Per the germline V gene, CDR1 is SNHLY and CDR2 is FYNNEI. The CDR3 totals 14 residues. V was cut by 6 bases and J by 3 bases, with 11 bases left in between. The CDR3 loop is CASRGGTDTGELFF. Here the CDR3 DNA reads TGTGCCAGCAGGGGGGGTACGGACACCGGGGAGCTGTTTTTT.

The CDR3: CASSRTGLSGYTF. In nucleotides, the CDR3 is TGCGCCAGCAGTAGGACAGGGTTGTCTGGCTACACCTTC. The chain joins TRBV4-3 to TRBJ1-2; 8 bases align to TRBD1. CDR1 is LGHNA and CDR2 is YSLEER in the germline V gene. Germline trimming cut 6 bases from V and 7 bases from J; bases unmatched to any gene: 7. This CDR3 has 13 residues.

This clonotype was observed at least ten times. J is TRBJ2-3 and V is TRBV7-2; D is uncertain. Germline V gene data show CDR1 as SGHTA and CDR2 as FQGNSA. The CDR3 runs 13 residues. Trimming removed 3 bases at V and 4 bases at J, with 8 bases between. The DNA for the CDR3 is TGTGCCAGCAGCTTCCCCCTTTCAGATACGCAGTATTTT. Its translation: CASSFPLSDTQYF.

The gene calls are TRBV12-3 or TRBV12-4 and TRBJ2-1, with TRBD1 identical over 12 bases. V was clipped by 9 bases and J by 0 bases; unmatched bases: 12. The CDR3 is 18 residues long. CDR3 amino acids: CASRGQGASSSSYNEQFF. The CDR3 bases are TGTGCCAGTCGGGGACAGGGGGCTTCTTCGAGCTCCTACAATGAGCAGTTCTTC.

This clonotype appeared many times. V is TRBV7-2 and J is TRBJ2-3; D call uncertain. CDR3 length: 11 amino acids. Germline V gives CDR1 SGHTA, CDR2 FQGNSA. With 7 bases removed from V and 4 bases from J, the gap between germline ends came to 6 bases. DNA for the CDR3: TGTGCCAGCACCCCCTCAGATACGCAGTATTTT. Its protein is CASTPSDTQYF.

This clonotype showed up many times. The rearrangement uses TRBV7-9 and TRBJ2-1; 10 nucleotides match TRBD2. This CDR3 is built from 18 residues. CDR1 is SEHNR, CDR2 FQNEAQ, per germline (reference sequence). Trimming at V came to 3 bases and at J to 7 bases, leaving 15 bases not matched to a gene. CDR3: CASSFPLRAGGPKNEQFF. CDR3 nucleotide sequence: TGTGCCAGCAGCTTTCCTTTAAGAGCGGGAGGGCCAAAAAATGAGCAGTTCTTC.

The CDR3 DNA follows: TGTGCCAGCACCCTCGTTAGCGGGGGATACACTGAAGCTTTCTTT. Translating gives CASTLVSGGYTEAFF. V gene TRBV12-3 or TRBV12-4 combines with J gene TRBJ1-1; perhaps TRBD1 as D (5 bases). Trimming removed 7 bases from V and 3 bases from J, with 18 bases in between. The CDR3 contains 15 residues.

The chain employs TRBV20-1 and TRBJ2-7, with unresolved D. The V and J ends lost 0 bases and 6 bases respectively, with 12 bases between them. CDR3 length: 13 residues. Germline V lookup: CDR1 DFQATT, CDR2 SNEGSKA (reference sequence). The CDR3 DNA follows: TGCAGTGCTAGAGACCCCCGGGTAGGCGAGCAGTACTTC. Its translation: CSARDPRVGEQYF.

This clonotype has ten or more counts. The V gene is TRBV19, the J gene TRBJ2-1; D remains unclear. The CDR3 totals 13 residues. V was shortened by 2 bases and J by 5 bases, with 7 bases between the two germline ends. CDR1 and CDR2 from the germline V gene are LNHDA and SQIVND (reference sequence). The DNA of the CDR3 is TGTGCCAGTAGTATAACCGAGCACAATGAGCAGTTCTTC. This encodes CASSITEHNEQFF.

This clonotype was counted between two and nine times. This chain joins TRBV19 and TRBJ1-1, with TRBD1 matching 7 bases. This CDR3 region has 13 residues. Germline CDR1 and CDR2: LNHDA and SQIVND (reference sequence). The V segment lost 3 bases and the J segment 10 bases; nucleotides outside the gene matches: 8. The CDR3, as DNA: TGTGCCAGTAGTATTGGGCAGGGGGTCGCAGCTTTCTTT. Translating it yields CASSIGQGVAAFF.

This clonotype was detected ten times or more. The rearrangement uses TRBV20-1 and TRBJ2-1; 10 bases agree with TRBD2. Germline-derived CDR1 and CDR2 are DFQATT and SNEGSKA (reference sequence). CDR3 length equals 15 residues. V lost 5 bases and J lost 5; bases outside the gene matches: 9. CDR3 coding DNA: TGCAGTGCTCAAAACAGGCTAGCGGGGGACAATGAGCAGTTCTTC. Its translation is CSAQNRLAGDNEQFF.

This clonotype was picked up many times. The rearrangement links TRBV12-3 or TRBV12-4 to TRBJ1-1, with D perhaps TRBD1 (5 bases). The length of the CDR3 is 13 residues. Trimming left V 6 bases short and J 3 bases short, with 11 bases between. This CDR3 is CASSFGGDTEAFF. CDR3 DNA sequence: TGTGCCAGCAGCTTCGGGGGGGACACTGAAGCTTTCTTT.